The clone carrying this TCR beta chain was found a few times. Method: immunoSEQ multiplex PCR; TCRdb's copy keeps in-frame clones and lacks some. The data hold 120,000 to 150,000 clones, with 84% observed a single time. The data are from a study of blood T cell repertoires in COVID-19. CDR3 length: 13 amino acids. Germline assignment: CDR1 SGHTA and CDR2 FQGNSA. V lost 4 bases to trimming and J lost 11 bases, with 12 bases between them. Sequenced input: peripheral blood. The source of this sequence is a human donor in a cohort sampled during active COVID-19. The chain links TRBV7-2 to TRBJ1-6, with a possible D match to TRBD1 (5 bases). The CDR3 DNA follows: TGTGCCAGCAGCTGGTCAGACAGAACACCCCTCCACTTT. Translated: CASSWSDRTPLHF.